A selection of T cell receptor beta chains follows, all from one sample in a study of cytomegalovirus exposure and HLA in healthy donors. The table came from immunoSEQ multiplex PCR; TCRdb's copy has only in-frame clones and leaves some out. Of about 140,000 clones listed, roughly 65% were seen once; the top ten hold about 4.5%. Sequencing was done on a sample of PBMCs. Every receptor here comes from a man aged 55-75 years in good health and CMV-seronegative. Each CDR3 is given with its conserved first and last residue. D genes are given only for firm matches. Clone size is given for some rows only: seen once, a few or many times, or a class if the clone is expanded.

TRBV9,.,TRBD2,18,TRBJ2-3,CASSVATRTSGLTDTQYF,TGTGCCAGCAGCGTAGCCACTCGGACTAGCGGCCTCACAGATACGCAGTATTTT
TRBV5-1,few,TRBD1,15,TRBJ1-4,CASSLQGAFGEKLFF,TGCGCCAGCAGCTTACAGGGGGCATTCGGTGAAAAACTGTTTTTT
TRBV15,few,.,16,TRBJ1-2,CATSRETRVWSYGYTF,TGTGCCACCAGCAGAGAAACACGGGTCTGGTCCTATGGCTACACCTTC
TRBV28,.,.,16,TRBJ1-5,CASSLSIGGSNQPQHF,TGTGCCAGCAGTTTATCGATCGGGGGTAGCAATCAGCCCCAGCATTTT
TRBV6-5,once,.,15,TRBJ1-5,CASRDLGGQGQPQHF,TGTGCCAGCAGGGACCTGGGGGGGCAGGGGCAGCCCCAGCATTTT
TRBV30,.,TRBD1,15,TRBJ2-5,CAWSVPKTGGETQYF,TGTGCCTGGAGTGTACCGAAAACAGGGGGGGAGACCCAGTACTTC
TRBV5-6,.,.,17,TRBJ2-7,CASSRLPGLESSYEQYF,TGTGCCAGCAGTCGATTACCGGGACTCGAGAGCTCCTACGAGCAGTACTTC
TRBV5-1,.,.,17,TRBJ2-3,CASSFLRDSDFTDTQYF,TGCGCCAGCAGCTTTTTGCGGGACTCCGATTTCACAGATACGCAGTATTTT
TRBV18,.,TRBD2,16,TRBJ2-3,CASSPSGGRAGDTQYF,TGTGCCAGCTCACCGTCTGGCGGGAGGGCCGGAGATACGCAGTATTTT
TRBV5-1,.,.,15,TRBJ1-5,CASRWEPNSNQPQHF,TGCGCCAGCAGATGGGAGCCAAATAGCAATCAGCCCCAGCATTTT
TRBV6-5,.,.,13,TRBJ2-2,CASSRKRTGELFF,TGTGCCAGCAGCAGGAAAAGGACCGGGGAGCTGTTTTTT
TRBV6-5,.,.,13,TRBJ2-7,CASSYSGAYEQYF,TGTGCCAGCAGTTACTCCGGGGCCTACGAGCAGTACTTC
TRBV6-4,.,.,14,TRBJ1-4,CASSLERGDEKLFF,TGTGCCAGCAGTCTCGAAAGGGGCGATGAAAAACTGTTTTTT
TRBV5-4,.,.,13,TRBJ1-4,CASSYQGIEKLFF,TGTGCCAGCAGCTACCAGGGGATTGAAAAACTGTTTTTT
TRBV5-1,few,TRBD2,14,TRBJ2-7,CASSLTSGSHEQYF,TGCGCCAGCAGCTTGACTAGCGGGAGCCACGAGCAGTACTTC
TRBV5-1,few,TRBD2,15,TRBJ2-2,CASSLLAGETGELFF,TGCGCCAGCAGCCTACTAGCGGGAGAGACCGGGGAGCTGTTTTTT
TRBV6-1,.,TRBD1,15,TRBJ2-6,CASSGQASGANVLTF,TGTGCCAGCAGCGGACAGGCCTCTGGGGCCAACGTCCTGACTTTC
TRBV15,.,.,14,TRBJ2-1,CATSLRSSYNEQFF,TGTGCCACCAGCCTCCGGAGCTCCTACAATGAGCAGTTCTTC